These 8 T cell receptor beta chains were all obtained from the same sample, sequenced in a study of T cells after yellow fever vaccination. TCRdb processed the 5' RACE reads anew with MiXCR; each CDR3 protein has one entry. The table has under 300,000 distinct CDR3 sequences, about 7% seen once. Source: CD4+ T cells sorted from PBMCs, taken 15 days after the yellow fever booster vaccination. These receptors originate from a man aged 25 to 40 who received the YFV17D yellow fever vaccine.

This clonotype was detected ten times or more. The rearrangement joins TRBV24-1 to TRBJ2-7; D remains unclear. V shed 0 bases and J shed 0 bases, with 20 bases lying between them. The germline V gene has CDR1 KGHDR and CDR2 SFDVKD. CDR3 length: 19 amino acids. The DNA for the CDR3 is TGTGCCACCAGTGATTTGCTGCCCAACTGCCGCCACTACTCCTACGAGCAGTACTTC. As protein: CATSDLLPNCRHYSYEQYF.

The chain employs TRBV6-1 and TRBJ2-2, with unresolved D. The CDR3 spans 13 residues. Germline loops: CDR1 MNHNS, CDR2 SASEGT. Trimming stripped 7 bases from V and 6 bases from J, with 12 bases between. This CDR3 is CASTASRAGELFF. Here the CDR3 DNA reads TGTGCCAGCACAGCATCCCGGGCCGGGGAGCTGTTTTTT.

This clonotype was recorded a few times. This sequence joins TRBV7-9 and TRBJ2-7; D is undetermined. The V end lost 5 bases, the J end lost 3 bases, and 17 bases lay between the germline ends. Per germline, CDR1 SEHNR and CDR2 FQNEAQ (reference sequence). This CDR3 region has 15 residues. CDR3 region: CASSRPRTSGYEQYF. CDR3 nucleotides: TGTGCCAGCAGCCGCCCACGCACTTCCGGCTACGAGCAGTACTTC.

The chain recombines TRBV20-1 with TRBJ2-4; D remains unclear. This CDR3 has 13 residues. The V and J ends lost 2 bases and 3 bases respectively, with 8 bases between them. Germline V gene sequence: CDR1 DFQATT, CDR2 SNEGSKA (reference sequence). The CDR3 is CSARLGGKNIQYF. The DNA of the CDR3 is TGCAGTGCTAGACTGGGCGGCAAAAACATTCAGTACTTC.

Remarks on this clonotype: This may be a read error: a much more frequent sequence differs by one nucleotide. V gene TRBV6-5 combines with J gene TRBJ1-1, with D unresolved. The CDR3 sequence is 12 residues long. The germline gives CDR1 MNHEY, CDR2 SVGAGI. The CDR3 region has the DNA TGTTCCAGCAGTTACCGAAACACTGAAGCTTTCTTT. As protein: CSSSYRNTEAFF.

The rearrangement joins TRBV7-2 to TRBJ1-2; D remains ambiguous. V gave up 5 bases and J gave up 4 bases, with 11 bases separating them. Germline CDR1 SGHTA, CDR2 FQGNSA. The length of the CDR3 is 13 residues. The DNA for the CDR3 is TGTGCCAGCAGCCGGGCGGAGATCTATGGCTACACCTTC. This gives the protein CASSRAEIYGYTF.

The chain joins TRBV7-8 to TRBJ1-2; D not resolved. Trimming pared 5 bases from V and 8 bases from J, leaving 12 bases between. This CDR3 is built from 12 residues. Per germline, CDR1 SGHVS and CDR2 FQNEAQ. As DNA, the CDR3 is TGTGCCAGCAGCCCTCACCAGAGAGGCTACACCTTC. The encoded protein is CASSPHQRGYTF.

The table lists this clonotype with a few counts. The rearrangement uses TRBV5-1 and TRBJ1-1; 7 nucleotides match TRBD1. Germline-derived CDR1 and CDR2 are SGHRS and YFSETQ. The CDR3 spans 15 residues. After removal of 3 bases from V and 0 bases from J, the junction contained 5 bases not matched to a gene. The CDR3 nucleotides read TGCGCCAGCAGCTCGACAGGGCAGGTGAACACTGAAGCTTTCTTT. Translation: CASSSTGQVNTEAFF.